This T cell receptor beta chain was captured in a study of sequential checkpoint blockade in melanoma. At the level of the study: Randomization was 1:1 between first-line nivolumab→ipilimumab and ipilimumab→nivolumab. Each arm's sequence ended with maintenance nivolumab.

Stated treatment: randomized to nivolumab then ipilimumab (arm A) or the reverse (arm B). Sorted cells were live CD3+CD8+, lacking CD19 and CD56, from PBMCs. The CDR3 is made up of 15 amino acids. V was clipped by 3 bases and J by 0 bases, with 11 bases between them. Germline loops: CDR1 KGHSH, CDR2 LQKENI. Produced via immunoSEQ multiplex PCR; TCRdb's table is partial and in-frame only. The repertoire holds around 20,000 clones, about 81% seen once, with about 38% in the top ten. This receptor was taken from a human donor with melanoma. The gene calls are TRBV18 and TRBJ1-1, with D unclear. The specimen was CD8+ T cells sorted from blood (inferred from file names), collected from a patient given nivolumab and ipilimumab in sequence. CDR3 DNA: TGTGCCAGCTCACCCGGGGATCTCATGAACACTGAAGCTTTCTTT. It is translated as CASSPGDLMNTEAFF.